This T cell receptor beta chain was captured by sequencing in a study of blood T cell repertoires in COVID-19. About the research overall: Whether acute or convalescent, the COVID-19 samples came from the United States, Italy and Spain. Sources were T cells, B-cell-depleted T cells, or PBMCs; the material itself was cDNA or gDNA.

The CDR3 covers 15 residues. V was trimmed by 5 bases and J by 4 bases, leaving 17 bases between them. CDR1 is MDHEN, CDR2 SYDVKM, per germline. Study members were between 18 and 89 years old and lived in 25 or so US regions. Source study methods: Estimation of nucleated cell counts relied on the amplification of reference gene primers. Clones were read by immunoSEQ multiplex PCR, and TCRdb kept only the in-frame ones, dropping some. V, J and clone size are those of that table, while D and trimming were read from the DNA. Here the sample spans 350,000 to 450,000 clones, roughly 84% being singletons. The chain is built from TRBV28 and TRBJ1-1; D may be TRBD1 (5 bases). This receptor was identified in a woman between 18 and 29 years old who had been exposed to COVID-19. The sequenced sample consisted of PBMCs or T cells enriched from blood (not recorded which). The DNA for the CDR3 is TGTGCCAGCAGTCAATTCGGGGGTTTAAGCACTGAAGCTTTCTTT. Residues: CASSQFGGLSTEAFF.